Listed below are T cell receptor beta chains from one sample, sequenced in a study of T cell responses to AZD1222 COVID-19 vaccine. TCRdb's copy holds only in-frame clones and misses some; the assay was immunoSEQ multiplex PCR. Among 95,000 to 100,000 clones listed, roughly 87% were seen once. The sequences come from peripheral blood, collected on day 0 of AZD1222 vaccination. All receptors derive from an adult in good health. Each CDR3 is given with its conserved first and last residue. D genes are given only for firm matches. The listing skips clone size in some rows; elsewhere it reads once, few, many or a size class.

abundance,d_gene,len,j_gene,v_gene,CDR3nt,CDR3aa
-,-,12,TRBJ1-5,TRBV7-8,TGTGCCAGCAGCCCTCAATATCAGCCCCAGCATTTT,CASSPQYQPQHF
-,-,17,TRBJ2-7,TRBV6-1,TGTGCCAGCAGTGACCGGGTTATAACAGAGGAAAGCTACGAGCAGTACTTC,CASSDRVITEESYEQYF
-,-,14,TRBJ2-7,TRBV27,TGTGCCAGCAGTTCAACATTGAGGGTAGGAGAGCAGTACTTC,CASSSTLRVGEQYF
-,TRBD1,15,TRBJ1-1,TRBV28,TGTGCCGGAACCGGGACAGGGATGGGGCACACTGAAGCTTTCTTT,CAGTGTGMGHTEAFF
-,-,13,TRBJ1-5,TRBV11-2,TGTGCCAGCAGCTTAGGGATTTCGCAGCCCCAGCATTTT,CASSLGISQPQHF
once,-,20,TRBJ1-2,TRBV21-1,TGTGCCAGCAGCAAAGCGCCCCACGTAGGTAGGGCGGGGACGGTAGGTGGCTACACCTTC,CASSKAPHVGRAGTVGGYTF
-,-,12,TRBJ1-1,TRBV2,TGTGCCAGCCGTGTGGGGAACACTGAAGCTTTCTTT,CASRVGNTEAFF
-,TRBD1,14,TRBJ1-1,TRBV3-1/TRBV3-2,TGTGCCACCGGGGCAGGGGGCGATTGGGCCTTAGCTTTCTTT,CATGAGGDWALAFF
-,-,15,TRBJ1-6,TRBV7-2,TGTGCCAGCAGCTTCCGAACGATCTATAATTCACCCCTCCACTTT,CASSFRTIYNSPLHF
-,TRBD1,15,TRBJ1-4,TRBV11-2,TGTGCCAGCAGGCGAAACAGGGGAAGGACCGAAAAACTGTTTTTT,CASRRNRGRTEKLFF
-,-,17,TRBJ2-7,TRBV14,TGTGCCAGCAGCCATGGTTGGGGACGGCAGTTATCCTACGAGCAGTACTTC,CASSHGWGRQLSYEQYF
-,-,11,TRBJ2-5,TRBV11-2,TGTGCCAGCAGCTTAGTAGAGACCCAGTACTTC,CASSLVETQYF
-,-,10,TRBJ1-6,TRBV6-6,TGTGCCACAGGAGCGGGGGCCCTCCACTTT,CATGAGALHF
-,-,13,TRBJ1-2,TRBV5-1,TGCGCCAGCAGCCAGGACAGAGTTAAAGGCTACACCTTC,CASSQDRVKGYTF
-,TRBD1,13,TRBJ2-7,TRBV12-5,TGTGCTAGTGGTGCTTATCAGGGGGACGAGCAGTACTTC,CASGAYQGDEQYF
-,-,15,TRBJ2-3,TRBV19,TGTGCCAGTAGTATAAGGTCGGCTAGCACAGATACGCAGTATTTT,CASSIRSASTDTQYF
-,-,12,TRBJ1-1,TRBV29-1,TGCAGCGGTGGCGCGGGGGGCACTGAAGCTTTCTTT,CSGGAGGTEAFF
-,TRBD1,15,TRBJ1-5,TRBV3-1/TRBV3-2,TGTGCCAGCAGCCCCCCAGGACAGGTCAATCAGCCCCAGCATTTT,CASSPPGQVNQPQHF
-,TRBD1,16,TRBJ2-5,TRBV19,TGTGCCAGTAGTATTTTTGGGGCGGACAGGCAAGAGACCCAGTACTTC,CASSIFGADRQETQYF
-,-,15,TRBJ1-2,TRBV3-1/TRBV3-2,TGTGCCAGCAGCCAAGCCCTGCTCCCAAACTATGGCTACACCTTC,CASSQALLPNYGYTF
once,-,17,TRBJ1-1,TRBV19,TGTGCCAGTAGTATAGGGGGACCCGAGAGTGAATACACTGAAGCTTTCTTT,CASSIGGPESEYTEAFF
-,-,14,TRBJ2-7,TRBV21-1,TGTGCCAGCAGCAAAGAGCCAAGACAATACGAGCAGTACTTC,CASSKEPRQYEQYF
-,TRBD1,13,TRBJ1-1,TRBV3-1/TRBV3-2,TGTGCCAGCAGTCCGATTGGGGGACAGGGGGGAGACTTT,CASSPIGGQGGDF
-,TRBD1,17,TRBJ1-2,TRBV28,TGTGCCAGCAGTCTCGCGTCATGGACAGGGGTACTGGATGGCTACACCTTC,CASSLASWTGVLDGYTF
once,-,17,TRBJ2-2,TRBV4-2,TGTGCCAGCAGCTTCAGCCCGACAATCGCGAACACCGGGGAGCTGTTTTTT,CASSFSPTIANTGELFF
-,-,13,TRBJ1-4,TRBV10-2,TGCGCCAGCACCCTAAATGCTCGTGAAAAACTGTTTTTT,CASTLNAREKLFF
-,-,13,TRBJ1-2,TRBV12-3/TRBV12-4,TGTGCCAGCAGTTTAACCGGTCTTTATGGCTACACCTTC,CASSLTGLYGYTF
-,-,15,TRBJ1-3,TRBV3-1/TRBV3-2,TGTGCCAGCAGCACGACAGTGATCTCTGGAAACACCATATATTTT,CASSTTVISGNTIYF
-,-,14,TRBJ1-5,TRBV28,TGTGCCAGCAGTTTGGTGCAGATCAATCAGCCCCAGCATTTT,CASSLVQINQPQHF
-,TRBD1,14,TRBJ2-7,TRBV28,TGTGCCAGCAGTCTACAGGGGCCGGACTACGAGCAGTACTTC,CASSLQGPDYEQYF
-,-,17,TRBJ1-2,TRBV12-5,TGTGCTAGTGGTTTGGTAATAGGCAGTCGACCTTTATATGGCTACACCTTC,CASGLVIGSRPLYGYTF
medium-sized,-,11,TRBJ2-1,TRBV10-3,TGTGCCATCAGTGCCGGGAATGAGCAGTTCTTC,CAISAGNEQFF
many,-,15,TRBJ2-2,TRBV28,TGTGCCAGCAGTGGCTCCCTCGGGGTCACCGGGGAGCTGTTTTTT,CASSGSLGVTGELFF
-,-,16,TRBJ1-5,TRBV3-1/TRBV3-2,TGTGCCAGCAGCCAAGGGGGGGGTCGGGGCAATCAGCCCCAGCATTTT,CASSQGGGRGNQPQHF
-,-,15,TRBJ2-1,TRBV7-9,TGTGCCAGCAGGGAGGGGGGGGTCTATCCCAATGAGCAGTTCTTC,CASREGGVYPNEQFF
once,-,17,TRBJ1-2,TRBV2,TGTGCCAGCACTCCCTTCGCCGAGGCGGCGGGCAACTATGGCTACACCTTC,CASTPFAEAAGNYGYTF
-,-,16,TRBJ1-4,TRBV3-1/TRBV3-2,TGTGCCAGCAGCCAAGAGGGAGGGGTAACTAATGAAAAACTGTTTTTT,CASSQEGGVTNEKLFF
-,-,11,TRBJ2-1,TRBV11-2,TGTGCCAGCAGCTCGGGCCAATCGCAGTTCTTC,CASSSGQSQFF
-,-,14,TRBJ2-7,TRBV3-1/TRBV3-2,TGTGCCAGCAGCCCGGCAGGGGTAGCCCACGAGCAGTACTTC,CASSPAGVAHEQYF
few,-,13,TRBJ1-6,TRBV12-3/TRBV12-4,TGTGCCAGCAGACTTAGCCTGGGTTCACCCCTCCACTTT,CASRLSLGSPLHF
once,-,17,TRBJ1-1,TRBV5-1,TGCGCCAGCAGCTTGTCCCCGGGACTGGGGGTTCTAGTTGAAGCTTTCTTT,CASSLSPGLGVLVEAFF
-,-,18,TRBJ2-7,TRBV7-8,TGTGCCAGCAGCTTCCCGGAAGGGGAACAGGTGAGCTCCTACGAGCAGTACTTC,CASSFPEGEQVSSYEQYF
-,TRBD1,16,TRBJ1-6,TRBV5-4,TGTGCCAGCAGCGTTGGATACGGGACAGATAATTCACCCCTCCACTTT,CASSVGYGTDNSPLHF
-,-,13,TRBJ2-2,TRBV18,TGTGCCAGCTCGCCCGTCGACACCGGGGAGCTGTTTTTT,CASSPVDTGELFF
-,-,16,TRBJ2-2,TRBV11-2,TGTGCCAGCAGCCATCCCGGGAGGGGGCCGAACGGGGAGCTGTTTTTT,CASSHPGRGPNGELFF